The source of this TCR beta chain is a study of cytomegalovirus exposure and HLA in healthy donors. Germline lookup yields CDR1 LGHNA and CDR2 YSLEER. The CDR3 has 16 residues. V was clipped by 5 bases and J by 4 bases; unmatched bases: 7. Vbeta (60) and Jbeta (13) primers were used in the PCR. TCRdb keeps only in-frame clones here, not all; method: immunoSEQ multiplex PCR. The table records 100,000 to 150,000 clones, over 70% of them present only once. The source material was PBMCs. The gene calls are TRBV4-3 and TRBJ2-1; 11 bases agree with TRBD2. The origin of this receptor is a man younger than 35 in good health and CMV-seropositive. CDR3 in amino acids: CASSTVAGGVYNEQFF. CDR3 bases: TGCGCCAGCAGCACGGTAGCGGGGGGGGTATACAATGAGCAGTTCTTC.